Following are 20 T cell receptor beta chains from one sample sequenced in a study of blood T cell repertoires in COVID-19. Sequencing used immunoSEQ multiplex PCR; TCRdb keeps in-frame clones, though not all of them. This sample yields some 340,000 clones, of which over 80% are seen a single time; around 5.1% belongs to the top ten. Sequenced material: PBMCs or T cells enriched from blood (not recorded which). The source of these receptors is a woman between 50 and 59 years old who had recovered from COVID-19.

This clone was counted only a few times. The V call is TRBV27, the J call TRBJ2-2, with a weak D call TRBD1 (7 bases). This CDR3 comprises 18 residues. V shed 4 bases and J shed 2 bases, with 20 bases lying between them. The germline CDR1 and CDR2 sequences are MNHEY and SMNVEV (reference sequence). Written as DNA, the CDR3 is TGTGCCAGCAGTTCCTGGGGCTCCAGGGGGACTAACACCGGGGAGCTGTTTTTT. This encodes CASSSWGSRGTNTGELFF.

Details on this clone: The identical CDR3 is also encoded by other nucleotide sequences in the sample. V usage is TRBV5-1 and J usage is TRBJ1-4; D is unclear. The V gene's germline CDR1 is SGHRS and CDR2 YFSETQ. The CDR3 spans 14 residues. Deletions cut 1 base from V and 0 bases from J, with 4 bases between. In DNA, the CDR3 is TGCGCCAGCAGCTTGTCTGCAACTAATGAAAAACTGTTTTTT. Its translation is CASSLSATNEKLFF.

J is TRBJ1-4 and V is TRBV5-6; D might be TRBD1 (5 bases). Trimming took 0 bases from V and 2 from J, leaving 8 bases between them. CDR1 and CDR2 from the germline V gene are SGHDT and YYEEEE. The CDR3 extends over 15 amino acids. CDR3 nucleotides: TGTGCCAGCAGCTTGGCCGGGGGGACTAATGAAAAACTGTTTTTT. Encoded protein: CASSLAGGTNEKLFF.

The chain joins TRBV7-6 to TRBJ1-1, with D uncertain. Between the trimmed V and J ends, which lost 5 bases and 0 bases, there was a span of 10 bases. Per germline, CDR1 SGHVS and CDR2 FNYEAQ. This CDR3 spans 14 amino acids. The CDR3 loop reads CASSRGNLNTEAFF. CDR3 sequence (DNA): TGTGCCAGCAGCCGAGGGAATTTGAACACTGAAGCTTTCTTT.

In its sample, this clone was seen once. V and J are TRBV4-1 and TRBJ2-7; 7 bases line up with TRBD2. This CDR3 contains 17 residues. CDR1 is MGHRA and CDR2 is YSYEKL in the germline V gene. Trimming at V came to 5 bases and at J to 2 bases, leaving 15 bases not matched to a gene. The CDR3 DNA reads TGCGCCAGCAGCAAAACAGAGGCCGCGGGAGATACCTACGAGCAGTACTTC. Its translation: CASSKTEAAGDTYEQYF.

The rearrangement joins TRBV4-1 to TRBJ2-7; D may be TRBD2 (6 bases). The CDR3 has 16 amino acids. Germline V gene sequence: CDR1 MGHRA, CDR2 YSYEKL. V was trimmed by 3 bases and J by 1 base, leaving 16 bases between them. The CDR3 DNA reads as TGCGCCAGCAGCCACCAGACTAGTTGGAAGTCCTACGAGCAGTACTTC. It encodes CASSHQTSWKSYEQYF.

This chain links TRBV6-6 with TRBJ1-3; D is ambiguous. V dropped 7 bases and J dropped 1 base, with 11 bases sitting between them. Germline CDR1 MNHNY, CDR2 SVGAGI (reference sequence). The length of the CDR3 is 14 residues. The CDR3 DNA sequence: TGTGCCAGCACCCCGGCCGGGTCTGGAAACACCATATATTTT. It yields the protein CASTPAGSGNTIYF.

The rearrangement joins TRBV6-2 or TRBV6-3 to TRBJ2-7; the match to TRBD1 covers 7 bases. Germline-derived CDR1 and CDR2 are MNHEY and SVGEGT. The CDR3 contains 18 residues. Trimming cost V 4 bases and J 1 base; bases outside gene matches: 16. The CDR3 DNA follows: TGTGCCAGCAGTTCCACTTTGACAGGGACCCCCCCTTCCTACGAGCAGTACTTC. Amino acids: CASSSTLTGTPPSYEQYF.

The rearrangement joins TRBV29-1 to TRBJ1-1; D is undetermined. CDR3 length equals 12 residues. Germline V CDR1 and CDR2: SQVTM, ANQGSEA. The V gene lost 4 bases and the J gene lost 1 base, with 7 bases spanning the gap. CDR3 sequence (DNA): TGCAGCGTTGCCCCGGGGAACACTGAAGCTTTCTTT. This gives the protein CSVAPGNTEAFF. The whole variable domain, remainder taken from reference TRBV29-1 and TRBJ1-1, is SAVISQKPSRDICQRGTSLTIQCQVDSQVTMMFWYRQQPGQSLTLIATANQGSEATYESGFVIDKFPISRPNLTFSTLTVSNMSPEDSSIYLCSVAPGNTEAFFGQGTRLTVV.

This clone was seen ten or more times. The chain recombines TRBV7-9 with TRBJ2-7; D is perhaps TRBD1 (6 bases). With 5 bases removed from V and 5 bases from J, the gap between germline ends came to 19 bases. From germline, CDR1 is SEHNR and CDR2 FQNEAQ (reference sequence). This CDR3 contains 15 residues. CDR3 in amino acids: CASSHRDTRNDEQYF. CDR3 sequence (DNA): TGTGCCAGCAGCCACCGGGACACCCGAAACGACGAGCAGTACTTC.

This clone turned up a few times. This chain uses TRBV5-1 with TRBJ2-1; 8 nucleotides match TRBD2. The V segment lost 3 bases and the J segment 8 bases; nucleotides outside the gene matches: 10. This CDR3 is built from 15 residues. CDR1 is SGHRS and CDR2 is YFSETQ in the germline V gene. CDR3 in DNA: TGCGCCAGCAGCTCCCCACGGGGGGGAGGCTATGAGCAGTTCTTC. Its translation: CASSSPRGGGYEQFF.

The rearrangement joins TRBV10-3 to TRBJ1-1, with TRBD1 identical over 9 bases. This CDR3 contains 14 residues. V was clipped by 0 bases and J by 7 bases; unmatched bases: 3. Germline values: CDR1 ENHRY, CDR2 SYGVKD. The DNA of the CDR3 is TGTGCCATCAGTGAGTCGCGGGGACAGGGTGAAGCTTTCTTT. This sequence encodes CAISESRGQGEAFF.

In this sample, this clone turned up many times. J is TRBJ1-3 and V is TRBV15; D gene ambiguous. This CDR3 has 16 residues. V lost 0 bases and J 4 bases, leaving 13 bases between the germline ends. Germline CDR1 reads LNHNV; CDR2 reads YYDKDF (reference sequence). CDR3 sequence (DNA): TGTGCCACCAGCAGAGATCACGGGGTAGCAGGAAACACCATATATTTT. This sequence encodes CATSRDHGVAGNTIYF.

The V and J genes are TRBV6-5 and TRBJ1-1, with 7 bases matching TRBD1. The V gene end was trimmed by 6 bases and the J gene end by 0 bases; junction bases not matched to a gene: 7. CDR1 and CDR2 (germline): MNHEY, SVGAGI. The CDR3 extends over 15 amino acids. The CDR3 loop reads CASRRDRLMNTEAFF. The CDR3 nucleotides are TGTGCCAGCAGGAGGGACAGACTCATGAACACTGAAGCTTTCTTT.

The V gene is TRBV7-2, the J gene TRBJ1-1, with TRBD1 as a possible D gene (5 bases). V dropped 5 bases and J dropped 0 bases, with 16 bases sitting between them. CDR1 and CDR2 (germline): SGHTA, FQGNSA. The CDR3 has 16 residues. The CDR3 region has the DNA TGTGCCAGCAGCCCCCGGGGGAGGGGATTGAACACTGAAGCTTTCTTT. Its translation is CASSPRGRGLNTEAFF.

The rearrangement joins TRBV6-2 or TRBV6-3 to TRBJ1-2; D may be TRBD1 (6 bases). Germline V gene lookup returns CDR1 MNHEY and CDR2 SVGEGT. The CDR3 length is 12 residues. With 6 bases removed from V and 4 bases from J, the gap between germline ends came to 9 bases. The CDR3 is CASSPRGYGYTF. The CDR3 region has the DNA TGTGCCAGCAGCCCCAGGGGCTATGGCTACACCTTC.

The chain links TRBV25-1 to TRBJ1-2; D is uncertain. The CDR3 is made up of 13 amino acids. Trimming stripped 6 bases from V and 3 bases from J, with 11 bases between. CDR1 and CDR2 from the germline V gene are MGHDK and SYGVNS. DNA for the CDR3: TGTGCCAGCAGCCCTAGTTTAGACTATGGCTACACCTTC. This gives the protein CASSPSLDYGYTF.

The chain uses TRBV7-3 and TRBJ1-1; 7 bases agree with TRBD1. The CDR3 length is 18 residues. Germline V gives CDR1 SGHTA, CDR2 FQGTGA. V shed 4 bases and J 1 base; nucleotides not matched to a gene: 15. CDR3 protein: CASSSTSDRTRSNTEAFF. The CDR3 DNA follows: TGTGCCAGCAGCTCCACCTCGGACAGGACTCGGTCGAACACTGAAGCTTTCTTT.

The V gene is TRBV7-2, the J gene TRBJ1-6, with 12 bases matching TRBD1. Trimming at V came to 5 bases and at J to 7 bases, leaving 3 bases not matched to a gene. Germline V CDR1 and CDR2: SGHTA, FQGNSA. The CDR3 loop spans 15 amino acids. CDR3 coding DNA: TGTGCCAGCAGCCAGGGACAGGGGGCGAATTCACCCCTCCACTTT. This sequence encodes CASSQGQGANSPLHF.

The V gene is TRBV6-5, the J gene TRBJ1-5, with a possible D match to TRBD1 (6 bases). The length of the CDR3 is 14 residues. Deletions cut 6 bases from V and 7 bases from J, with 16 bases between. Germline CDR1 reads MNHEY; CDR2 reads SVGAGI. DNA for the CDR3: TGTGCCAGCAGGGACAGCCGATCCTCCCAGCCCCAGCATTTT. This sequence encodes CASRDSRSSQPQHF.